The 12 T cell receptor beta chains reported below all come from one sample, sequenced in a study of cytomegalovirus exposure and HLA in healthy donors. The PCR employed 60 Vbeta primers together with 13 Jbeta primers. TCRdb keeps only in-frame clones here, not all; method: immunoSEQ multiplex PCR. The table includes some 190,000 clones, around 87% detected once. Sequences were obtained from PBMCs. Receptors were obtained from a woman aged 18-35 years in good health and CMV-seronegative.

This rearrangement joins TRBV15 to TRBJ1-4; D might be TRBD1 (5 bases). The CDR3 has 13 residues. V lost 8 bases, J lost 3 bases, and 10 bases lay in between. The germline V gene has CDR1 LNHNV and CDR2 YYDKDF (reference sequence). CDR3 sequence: CATQGVPNEKLFF. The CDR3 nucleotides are TGTGCCACCCAAGGGGTGCCTAATGAAAAACTGTTTTTT. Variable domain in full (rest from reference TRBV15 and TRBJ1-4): DAMVIQNPRYQVTQFGKPVTLSCSQTLNHNVMYWYQQKSSQAPKLLFHYYDKDFNNEADTPDNFQSRRPNTSFCFLDIRSPGLGDTAMYLCATQGVPNEKLFFGSGTQLSVL.

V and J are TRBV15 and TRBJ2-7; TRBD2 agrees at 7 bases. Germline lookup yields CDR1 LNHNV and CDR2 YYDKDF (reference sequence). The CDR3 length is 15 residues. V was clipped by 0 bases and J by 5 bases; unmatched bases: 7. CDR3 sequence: CATSREGGSANEQYF. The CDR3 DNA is TGTGCCACCAGCAGAGAGGGGGGGAGTGCGAACGAGCAGTACTTC.

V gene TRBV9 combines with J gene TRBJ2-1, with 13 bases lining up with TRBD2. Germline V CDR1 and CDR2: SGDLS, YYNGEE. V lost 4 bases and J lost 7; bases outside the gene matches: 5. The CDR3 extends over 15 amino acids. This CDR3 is CASSPRTSGRNEQFF. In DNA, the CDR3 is TGTGCCAGCAGCCCGCGGACTAGCGGGAGAAATGAGCAGTTCTTC.

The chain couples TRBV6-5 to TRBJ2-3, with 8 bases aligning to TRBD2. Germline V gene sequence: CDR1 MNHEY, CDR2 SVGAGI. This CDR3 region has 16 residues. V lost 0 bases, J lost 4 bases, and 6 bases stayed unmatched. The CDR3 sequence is CASSYSVGLEADTQYF. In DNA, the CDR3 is TGTGCCAGCAGTTACTCGGTGGGACTAGAAGCAGATACGCAGTATTTT.

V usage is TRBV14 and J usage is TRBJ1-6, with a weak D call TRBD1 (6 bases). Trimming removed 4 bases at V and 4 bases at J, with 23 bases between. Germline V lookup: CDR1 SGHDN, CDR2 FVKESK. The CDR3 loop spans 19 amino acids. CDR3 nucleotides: TGTGCCAGCAGCCGCTCACGGACAGCCTCTACATTTTATAATTCACCCCTCCACTTT. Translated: CASSRSRTASTFYNSPLHF.

The DNA for the CDR3 is TGTGCCAGCTCACCGCCCGGGGACAATCAGCCCCAGCATTTT. Its protein product is CASSPPGDNQPQHF. The rearrangement links TRBV18 to TRBJ1-5; no clear D gene. The CDR3 totals 14 residues. Trimming cost V 3 bases and J 3 bases, with 9 bases left between them. CDR1 is KGHSH and CDR2 is LQKENI in the germline V gene.

The CDR3 loop reads CASSPGVGTGVSYEQYF. The CDR3 nucleotides read TGTGCCAGCTCACCCGGCGTGGGGACAGGGGTTTCCTACGAGCAGTACTTC. V is TRBV18 and J is TRBJ2-7; 10 nucleotides agree with TRBD1. J lost 1 base, V lost 3 bases, and 9 bases had no gene match. Looked up from germline, CDR1 is KGHSH and CDR2 is LQKENI. CDR3 size: 17 residues.

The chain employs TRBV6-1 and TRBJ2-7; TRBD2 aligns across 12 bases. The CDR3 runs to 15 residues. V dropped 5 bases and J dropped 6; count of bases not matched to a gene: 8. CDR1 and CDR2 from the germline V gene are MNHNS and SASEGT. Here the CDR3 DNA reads TGTGCCAGCAGTCCACGACTAGCGGGAGTACTCGAGCAGTACTTC. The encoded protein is CASSPRLAGVLEQYF.

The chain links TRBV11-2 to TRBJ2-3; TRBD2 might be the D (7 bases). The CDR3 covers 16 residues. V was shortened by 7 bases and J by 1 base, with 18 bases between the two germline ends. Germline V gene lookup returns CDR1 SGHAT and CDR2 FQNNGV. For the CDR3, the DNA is TGTGCCAGCACCGACTGGGGGGGGCAGGGCACAGATACGCAGTATTTT. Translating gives CASTDWGGQGTDTQYF.

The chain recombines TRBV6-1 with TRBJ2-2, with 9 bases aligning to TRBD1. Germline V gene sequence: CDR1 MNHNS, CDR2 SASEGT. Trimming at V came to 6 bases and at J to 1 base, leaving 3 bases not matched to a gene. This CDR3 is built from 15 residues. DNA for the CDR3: TGTGCCAGCAGACAGGACAGGGGGAACACCGGGGAGCTGTTTTTT. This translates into CASRQDRGNTGELFF.

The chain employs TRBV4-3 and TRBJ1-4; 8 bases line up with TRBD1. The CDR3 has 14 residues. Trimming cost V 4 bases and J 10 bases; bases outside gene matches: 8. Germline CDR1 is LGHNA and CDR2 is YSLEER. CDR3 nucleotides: TGCGCCAGCAGCCCCCAGGGGGCGGCCGGAAAACTGTTTTTT. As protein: CASSPQGAAGKLFF.

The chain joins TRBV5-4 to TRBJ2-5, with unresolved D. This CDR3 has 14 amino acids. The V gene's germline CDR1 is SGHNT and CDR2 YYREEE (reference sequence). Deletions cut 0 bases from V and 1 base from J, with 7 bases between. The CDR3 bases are TGTGCCAGCAGCTTGGGGCCAGTCCAAGAGACCCAGTACTTC. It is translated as CASSLGPVQETQYF. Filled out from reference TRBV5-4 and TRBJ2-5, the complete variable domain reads ETGVTQSPTHLIKTRGQQVTLRCSSQSGHNTVSWYQQALGQGPQFIFQYYREEENGRGNFPPRFSGLQFPNYSSELNVNALELDDSALYLCASSLGPVQETQYFGPGTRLLVL.